These T cell receptor beta chains were read from a single sample in a study of patients and donors after allogeneic stem cell transplantation. Via MiXCR, TCRdb re-called the RT-PCR reads, giving one row per CDR3 protein. In the table there are over 400,000 distinct CDR3 sequences, around 15% of which are singletons. Sequenced: blood, either unsorted or a sorted T cell fraction (not recorded which). Receptor source: a human donor who was either an allogeneic HSCT recipient or a stem cell or donor lymphocyte infusion donor (not recorded which). It is not recorded whose cells these are; they may come from a transplant donor. Each CDR3 is given with its conserved first and last residue. D genes are given only for firm matches. Clone size is shown for a subset of rows, as once, few, many or a class of expanded clone.

cdr3_nt: TGCGCCAGCAGCCAAGTTGGGACAGGGCGTTACGAGCAGTACTTC
cdr3_aa: CASSQVGTGRYEQYF
clone_size: -
j_call: TRBJ2-7
v_call: TRBV4-1
d_call: TRBD1

cdr3_nt: TGCAGTGCTAGAGACCCGGGGGAGTGGAATGGCTACACCTTC
cdr3_aa: CSARDPGEWNGYTF
clone_size: -
j_call: TRBJ1-2
v_call: TRBV20-1
d_call: -

cdr3_nt: TGCGCCAGCAGCCAAGTAGGGCAGACCGGGGAGCTGTTTTTT
cdr3_aa: CASSQVGQTGELFF
clone_size: few
j_call: TRBJ2-2
v_call: TRBV4-3
d_call: -

cdr3_nt: TGTGCCAGCAGTTATGACAGGTTGCAGCCCCAGCATTTT
cdr3_aa: CASSYDRLQPQHF
clone_size: few
j_call: TRBJ1-5
v_call: TRBV27
d_call: -

cdr3_nt: TGTGCCAGCAGTTTCGTGGGGGGGCCGACCCAGTACTTC
cdr3_aa: CASSFVGGPTQYF
clone_size: -
j_call: TRBJ2-5
v_call: TRBV12-3/TRBV12-4
d_call: -

cdr3_nt: TGCGCCAGCAGTGAGGGGTTCGGAGGTGTGAACATTCAGTACTTC
cdr3_aa: CASSEGFGGVNIQYF
clone_size: few
j_call: TRBJ2-4
v_call: TRBV5-1
d_call: -

cdr3_nt: TGCAGCGTTGTCGGGGAAGAGACCCAGTACTTC
cdr3_aa: CSVVGEETQYF
clone_size: few
j_call: TRBJ2-5
v_call: TRBV29-1
d_call: -

cdr3_nt: TGTGCCAGCAGTGGTACGGCCCACTACGAGCAGTACTTC
cdr3_aa: CASSGTAHYEQYF
clone_size: few
j_call: TRBJ2-7
v_call: TRBV6-6
d_call: -

cdr3_nt: TGTGCCAGCAGCCAAGGAGTTAGCGGGAGGGCCAAGCCAGTCGAAGAGACCCAGTACTTC
cdr3_aa: CASSQGVSGRAKPVEETQYF
clone_size: many
j_call: TRBJ2-5
v_call: TRBV4-2
d_call: TRBD2

cdr3_nt: TGTGCCTGGAGCCCCGGGGGGAGCAGCACAGATACGCAGTATTTT
cdr3_aa: CAWSPGGSSTDTQYF
clone_size: -
j_call: TRBJ2-3
v_call: TRBV30
d_call: TRBD2

cdr3_nt: TGTGCCTGGAGCCCTCCGCCTGGCCACACCATATATTTT
cdr3_aa: CAWSPPPGHTIYF
clone_size: -
j_call: TRBJ1-3
v_call: TRBV30
d_call: -

cdr3_nt: TGCGCCAGCAGCCAAGATAGTGGGGAGCAAGAGACCCAGTACTTC
cdr3_aa: CASSQDSGEQETQYF
clone_size: many
j_call: TRBJ2-5
v_call: TRBV4-1
d_call: -

cdr3_nt: TGTGCCAGCAGCAGACAGGGCAGGGACAATCAGCCCCAGCATTTT
cdr3_aa: CASSRQGRDNQPQHF
clone_size: few
j_call: TRBJ1-5
v_call: TRBV9
d_call: TRBD1

cdr3_nt: TGTGCCAGCGGTGACCGGGCGCACTACGAGCAGTACTTC
cdr3_aa: CASGDRAHYEQYF
clone_size: -
j_call: TRBJ2-7
v_call: TRBV27
d_call: -

cdr3_nt: TGTGCCAGCAGCGTGGACAGGGCTGGAGGCTACACCTTC
cdr3_aa: CASSVDRAGGYTF
clone_size: -
j_call: TRBJ1-2
v_call: TRBV9
d_call: TRBD1

cdr3_nt: TGTGCCAGCAGCGTACCCCTAGCGGGAGCGGGCACCGGGGAGCTGTTTTTT
cdr3_aa: CASSVPLAGAGTGELFF
clone_size: -
j_call: TRBJ2-2
v_call: TRBV9
d_call: TRBD2

cdr3_nt: TGTGCCAGCAGTGAATTCGGGGCAAAAGAAGCTTTCTTT
cdr3_aa: CASSEFGAKEAFF
clone_size: -
j_call: TRBJ1-1
v_call: TRBV25-1
d_call: -

cdr3_nt: TGTGCCTGGAGCGGCAGCTACGAGCAGTACTTC
cdr3_aa: CAWSGSYEQYF
clone_size: few
j_call: TRBJ2-7
v_call: TRBV30
d_call: -

cdr3_nt: TGCAGCGTTGCCCCGGGTCCCAGGGAAGAGACCCAGTACTTC
cdr3_aa: CSVAPGPREETQYF
clone_size: many
j_call: TRBJ2-5
v_call: TRBV29-1
d_call: -

cdr3_nt: TGTGCCAGCAGCTCCCCCCCAGCGGGGGAAGAGACCCAGTACTTC
cdr3_aa: CASSSPPAGEETQYF
clone_size: few
j_call: TRBJ2-5
v_call: TRBV6-2/TRBV6-3
d_call: TRBD2

cdr3_nt: TGTGCCATCAGCAGCACTAGCGGGAGGGCTAGTATGAATGAGCAGTTCTTC
cdr3_aa: CAISSTSGRASMNEQFF
clone_size: many
j_call: TRBJ2-1
v_call: TRBV10-3
d_call: TRBD2

cdr3_nt: TGCGCCAGCAGCTTGGAACTAGCAGCGGAGACCCAGTACTTC
cdr3_aa: CASSLELAAETQYF
clone_size: -
j_call: TRBJ2-5
v_call: TRBV5-1
d_call: -

cdr3_nt: TGTGCCAGCAGTTTGCGGAGGGCGGCTTGGGGCAATGAGCAGTTCTTC
cdr3_aa: CASSLRRAAWGNEQFF
clone_size: few
j_call: TRBJ2-1
v_call: TRBV27
d_call: -

cdr3_nt: TGTGCCATCAGTGGGACAGGGCAAGAGACCCAGTACTTC
cdr3_aa: CAISGTGQETQYF
clone_size: -
j_call: TRBJ2-5
v_call: TRBV10-3
d_call: TRBD1

cdr3_nt: TGTGCCAGCAGTTCTGGCCGTCAAAGTACCTATGGCTACACCTTC
cdr3_aa: CASSSGRQSTYGYTF
clone_size: few
j_call: TRBJ1-2
v_call: TRBV12-3/TRBV12-4
d_call: -